The 7 T cell receptor beta chains reported below all come from one sample, sequenced in a study of OX40 agonist ivuxolimab in advanced cancers. The library was built by means of the immunoSEQ multiplex PCR assay. What TCRdb holds here is the immuneACCESS table cut down to in-frame rearrangements. Part of the clones is not present; checked against another copy, under half of the missing clones reflect an unresolved V gene, and the others are unexplained. The sample yields 90,000 to 100,000 clones; approximately 90% were counted once. The top ten constitute 0.7% to 0.9% of the sample. The sequencing here drew on CD4+ or CD8+ T cells sorted from blood, taken in a trial of the OX40 agonist ivuxolimab. The receptor set was obtained from an adult with an advanced solid tumor such as melanoma, head and neck, liver or kidney cancer.

The V gene is TRBV11-2, the J gene TRBJ1-1; no reliable D call. Per germline, CDR1 SGHAT and CDR2 FQNNGV. The CDR3 sequence is 15 residues long. Trimming cost V 5 bases and J 0 bases, with 13 bases left between them. CDR3 residues: CASSRWHGLNTEAFF. CDR3 coding DNA: TGTGCCAGCAGCCGTTGGCACGGATTGAACACTGAAGCTTTCTTT. Combining the CDR3 with reference TRBV11-2 and TRBJ1-1 gives the whole variable domain EAGVAQSPRYKIIEKRQSVAFWCNPISGHATLYWYQQILGQGPKLLIQFQNNGVVDDSQLPKDRFSAERLKGVDSTLKIQPAKLEDSAVYLCASSRWHGLNTEAFFGQGTRLTVV.

The chain employs TRBV7-9 and TRBJ1-2, with D perhaps matching TRBD1 (6 bases). Trimming took 4 bases from V and 8 from J, leaving 14 bases between them. The CDR3 has 13 amino acids. Germline V gene sequence: CDR1 SEHNR, CDR2 FQNEAQ (reference sequence). CDR3 nucleotide sequence: TGTGCCAGCAGCTCAGAGTGGACAGACGGCTACACCTTC. Encoded protein: CASSSEWTDGYTF.

This clone has only a few counts. The chain uses TRBV7-9 and TRBJ1-1, with unresolved D. The germline V gene encodes CDR1 SEHNR and CDR2 FQNEAQ (reference sequence). CDR3 length equals 11 residues. The V end was cut by 5 bases, the J end by 3 bases, with 4 bases between. The CDR3 sequence: CASSRDTEAFF. The CDR3 region has the DNA TGTGCCAGCAGCCGCGACACTGAAGCTTTCTTT.

The chain carries TRBV5-1 and TRBJ2-6; 9 bases map to TRBD1. The CDR3 is made up of 18 amino acids. Trimming removed 0 bases from V and 4 bases from J; junction bases left unmatched: 8. CDR1 SGHRS and CDR2 YFSETQ come from the germline V gene. The CDR3 nucleotides read TGCGCCAGCAGCTTGGGAGGAACAGGGGGCAAAGGGGCCAACGTCCTGACTTTC. Its protein product is CASSLGGTGGKGANVLTF.

V and J are TRBV7-8 and TRBJ1-4, with a tentative D call TRBD1 (5 bases). Per the germline V gene, CDR1 is SGHVS and CDR2 is FQNEAQ. The CDR3 sequence is 17 residues long. V was cut by 5 bases and J by 2 bases, with 18 bases left in between. The CDR3 DNA reads as TGTGCCAGCAGCCGCGCCAGGTTGGGGACTACTAATGAAAAACTGTTTTTT. It specifies CASSRARLGTTNEKLFF.

The V call is TRBV7-6, the J call TRBJ2-1, with D perhaps TRBD2 (6 bases). Trimming left V 0 bases short and J 5 bases short, with 11 bases between. This CDR3 region has 15 residues. The germline V gene has CDR1 SGHVS and CDR2 FNYEAQ. The CDR3 is CASSLAGGIHNEQFF. Written as DNA, the CDR3 is TGTGCCAGCAGCTTAGCGGGGGGTATTCACAATGAGCAGTTCTTC.

The gene calls are TRBV19 and TRBJ2-4, with 8 bases lining up with TRBD1. V lost 3 bases, J lost 0 bases, and 4 bases stayed unmatched. Germline CDR1 LNHDA, CDR2 SQIVND (reference sequence). CDR3 size: 16 residues. The DNA for the CDR3 is TGTGCCAGTAGTATCGGGACAGGCTCAGCCAAAAACATTCAGTACTTC. It yields the protein CASSIGTGSAKNIQYF. Filled out from reference TRBV19 and TRBJ2-4, the complete variable domain reads DGGITQSPKYLFRKEGQNVTLSCEQNLNHDAMYWYRQDPGQGLRLIYYSQIVNDFQKGDIAEGYSVSREKKESFPLTVTSAQKNPTAFYLCASSIGTGSAKNIQYFGAGTRLSVL.